This TCR beta chain was sequenced in a study of T cell changes during pregnancy in multiple sclerosis. The table came from immunoSEQ multiplex PCR; TCRdb's copy has only in-frame clones and leaves some out. This table has approximately 100,000 clones, 75% to 95% appearing once. V lost 2 bases to trimming and J lost 6 bases, with 7 bases between them. Germline lookup yields CDR1 KGHSH and CDR2 LQKENI. The CDR3 runs 13 residues. J is TRBJ1-4 and V is TRBV18, with D tentatively TRBD1 (5 bases). The origin of this receptor is a female donor with multiple sclerosis, enrolled in a pregnancy study. The sequenced sample was peripheral blood, obtained before pregnancy. The CDR3 is CASSPGADEKLFF. The CDR3 bases are TGTGCCAGCTCACCAGGGGCGGATGAAAAACTGTTTTTT. Drawing the rest from reference TRBV18 and TRBJ1-4, the complete variable domain is NAGVMQNPRHLVRRRGQEARLRCSPMKGHSHVYWYRQLPEEGLKFMVYLQKENIIDESGMPKERFSAEFPKEGPSILRIQQVVRGDSAAYFCASSPGADEKLFFGSGTQLSVL.